This T cell receptor beta chain was found in a study of identifying expanded T cells in peripheral blood. Notes on the study in general: Approximately 2-week clone count variance significantly increased as total template count grew. Over two and four weeks, about 15 and 18 clones changed, versus approximately 1.2 between replicates.

Points on this clone: As yet, its antigen is unknown.

Profiling relied on immunoSEQ multiplex PCR, and the TCRdb table lists in-frame clones only, not all of them. The sample shows approximately 110,000 clones, around nine tenths of them seen only once. During the collection period, no donor immune events like infections were recorded. V was pared by 1 base and J by 5 bases, with 13 bases between. This CDR3 has 15 amino acids. The V gene's germline CDR1 is SGHNT and CDR2 YYREEE (reference sequence). The specimen was blood. This TCR was sampled from a person aged 18 to 70 in good health. The chain is built from TRBV5-4 and TRBJ2-1; D may be TRBD1 (5 bases). This chain's CDR3 is CASSLIFQGNNEQFF. CDR3 DNA sequence: TGTGCCAGCAGCTTGATTTTTCAGGGAAACAATGAGCAGTTCTTC.